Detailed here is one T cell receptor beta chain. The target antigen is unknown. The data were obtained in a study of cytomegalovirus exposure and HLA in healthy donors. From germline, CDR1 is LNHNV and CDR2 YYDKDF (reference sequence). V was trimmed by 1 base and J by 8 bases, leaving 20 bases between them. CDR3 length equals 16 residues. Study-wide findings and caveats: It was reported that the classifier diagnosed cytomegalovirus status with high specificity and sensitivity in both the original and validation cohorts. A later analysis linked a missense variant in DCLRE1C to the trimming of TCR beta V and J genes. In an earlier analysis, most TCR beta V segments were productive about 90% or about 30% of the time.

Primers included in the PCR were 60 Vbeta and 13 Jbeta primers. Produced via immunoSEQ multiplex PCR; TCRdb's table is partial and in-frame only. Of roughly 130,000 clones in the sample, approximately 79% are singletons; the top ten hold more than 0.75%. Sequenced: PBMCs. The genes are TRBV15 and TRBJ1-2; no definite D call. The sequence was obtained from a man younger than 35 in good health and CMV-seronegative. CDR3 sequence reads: CATSRATFYDYGGYTF. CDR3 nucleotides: TGTGCCACCAGCAGAGCCACCTTTTACGACTATGGCGGCTACACCTTC.